Listed below are T cell receptor beta chains from one sample, sequenced in a study of CD8+CD57+ T cells in acquired aplastic anemia. Via MiXCR, TCRdb re-called the reads, giving one row per CDR3 protein. Of fewer than 85,000 distinct CDR3 sequences listed, roughly 72% were seen once; the top ten hold approximately 80%. Sequences were obtained from sorted CD4+, CD8+, or CD8+CD57+ T cells (not recorded which) from PBMCs. The source of these receptors is a human donor with aplastic anemia. Both conserved end residues are part of each CDR3. A D gene is named only where the DNA matches it firmly. Rows may omit the clone size; those that give it use once, few, many or a size class.

.	TRBV29-1	.	TRBJ2-3	CSVGRVTDTQYF	TGCAGCGTTGGAAGGGTTACAGATACGCAGTATTTT
.	TRBV11-2	.	TRBJ2-1	CASSLDPKPYNEQFF	TGTGCCAGCAGCTTAGACCCCAAGCCTTACAATGAGCAGTTCTTC
once	TRBV29-1	.	TRBJ2-1	CRVASGVRSEQFF	TGCCGCGTAGCCTCGGGCGTAAGGAGTGAGCAGTTCTTC
many	TRBV19	.	TRBJ2-1	CASGDGVGTYNEQFF	TGTGCCAGTGGGGACGGCGTCGGGACTTACAATGAGCAGTTCTTC
.	TRBV10-3	TRBD2	TRBJ2-7	CAISEGLAATYEQYF	TGTGCCATCAGTGAGGGACTAGCGGCGACCTACGAGCAGTACTTC
.	TRBV10-2	.	TRBJ2-2	CASRNPNVGELFF	TGCGCCAGCCGAAACCCCAACGTTGGGGAGCTGTTTTTT
few	TRBV7-2	.	TRBJ1-6	CASSLGPSPLHF	TGTGCCAGCAGCTTAGGCCCCTCACCCCTCCACTTT
many	TRBV11-2	.	TRBJ2-1	CASSSSGGAYNEQFF	TGTGCCAGCAGCTCATCGGGGGGCGCCTACAATGAGCAGTTCTTC
.	TRBV5-1	.	TRBJ2-3	CASSLRGGTDTQYF	TGCGCCAGCAGCTTGAGGGGGGGCACAGATACGCAGTATTTT
.	TRBV7-6	.	TRBJ2-7	CASSLGLAESEQYF	TGTGCCAGCAGCTTAGGGTTAGCAGAGTCGGAGCAGTACTTC
once	TRBV7-9	.	TRBJ1-2	CASSSGGGGGYTF	TGTGCCAGCAGCTCCGGTGGGGGGGGTGGCTACACCTTC
many	TRBV7-6	.	TRBJ1-1	CASSLSSNTEAFF	TGTGCCAGCAGTCTTTCATCGAACACTGAAGCTTTCTTT
.	TRBV3-1	TRBD1	TRBJ2-5	CASSQVGGAETQYF	TGTGCCAGCAGCCAGGTAGGGGGCGCAGAGACCCAGTACTTC
.	TRBV29-1	.	TRBJ2-3	CSVEGGGVDTQYF	TGCAGCGTTGAAGGGGGCGGTGTGGATACGCAGTATTTT
.	TRBV12-3/TRBV12-4	.	TRBJ1-4	CASSPGTYLEKLFF	TGTGCCAGCAGTCCCGGGACGTACCTGGAAAAACTGTTTTTT
.	TRBV2	TRBD2	TRBJ2-3	CASSGVGGGATDTQYF	TGTGCCAGCAGTGGAGTTGGCGGGGGGGCCACAGATACGCAGTATTTT
.	TRBV20-1	TRBD2	TRBJ2-5	CSASIGLAEETQYF	TGCAGTGCTAGCATTGGACTAGCCGAAGAGACCCAGTACTTC
.	TRBV7-2	TRBD1	TRBJ2-7	CASSSTGQYEQYF	TGTGCCAGCAGCTCCACGGGACAGTACGAGCAGTACTTC
.	TRBV20-1	.	TRBJ1-6	CSAQGPFNSPLHF	TGCAGTGCCCAGGGTCCTTTCAATTCACCCCTCCACTTT
once	TRBV15	.	TRBJ2-7	CATSRDPGRAYEQYF	TGTGCCACCAGCAGAGACCCGGGACGGGCCTACGAGCAGTACTTC